These 24 T cell receptor beta chains were sequenced from one sample in a study of beta chain features in type 1 diabetes. Whole-study findings and limits: Patients with Type 1 diabetes showed moderately but significantly shorter TCRB CDR3s in all four CD4+ subsets.

Expressed TCRB transcripts got sequenced, as all isolated RNA was reverse transcribed. Data came from immunoSEQ multiplex PCR; TCRdb stores just in-frame clones and leaves some out. This table holds approximately 160,000 clones, 10% found once. Their specific antigens are unknown. The sample comprised central memory CD4+ T cells from blood. The receptors come from a man aged 25 to 40 with type 1 diabetes.

CDR3 residues: CASSQVGRGLITDTQYF. DNA of the CDR3: TGCGCCAGCAGCCAAGTCGGGCGGGGACTAATTACAGATACGCAGTATTTT. The V and J genes are TRBV4-3 and TRBJ2-3; 7 nucleotides align to TRBD2. J was trimmed by 3 bases and V by 1 base; bases with no gene match: 10. The germline V gene has CDR1 LGHNA and CDR2 YSLEER. This CDR3 spans 17 amino acids.

The chain uses TRBV23-1 and TRBJ2-1; TRBD2 matches 7 bases. TRBV23-1 is reported as an ORF; its role is uncertain. This CDR3 contains 14 residues. V was pared by 4 bases and J by 6 bases, with 6 bases of the junction left unmatched. Here the CDR3 reads CASSPRDYFNEQFF. The DNA of the CDR3 is TGCGCCAGCAGTCCCAGGGACTACTTCAATGAGCAGTTCTTC.

This clone occurred a few times. The chain links TRBV2 to TRBJ2-1; D ambiguous. Trimming pared 2 bases from V and 1 base from J, leaving 15 bases between. Per germline, CDR1 SNHLY and CDR2 FYNNEI. The CDR3 covers 17 residues. The chain's CDR3 is CASSELSQIGSYNEQFF. The CDR3 DNA is TGTGCCAGCAGTGAATTAAGTCAGATCGGGTCCTACAATGAGCAGTTCTTC.

The chain employs TRBV5-1 and TRBJ2-3; 10 nucleotides line up with TRBD2. The CDR3 totals 17 residues. V was pared by 4 bases and J by 5 bases, with 13 bases of the junction left unmatched. Per germline, CDR1 SGHRS and CDR2 YFSETQ. The CDR3 protein is CASSPGSSGRPKDTQYF. The CDR3 coding sequence is TGCGCCAGCAGCCCGGGGAGTAGCGGGAGGCCCAAAGATACGCAGTATTTT.

CDR3 in DNA: TGTGCCACTAAGCGGGAAAAACTGTTTTTT. The encoded protein is CATKREKLFF. The V call is TRBV19, the J call TRBJ1-4; D is uncertain. With 10 bases removed from V and 8 bases from J, the gap between germline ends came to 8 bases. This CDR3 contains 10 residues. From germline, CDR1 is LNHDA and CDR2 SQIVND (reference sequence).

The rearrangement links TRBV18 to TRBJ2-7, with 7 bases matching TRBD2. V dropped 4 bases and J dropped 5; count of bases not matched to a gene: 8. CDR3 length: 14 amino acids. CDR1 is KGHSH, CDR2 LQKENI, per germline. CDR3 nucleotide sequence: TGTGCCAGCTCACAGCGACTAGCCGACGACGAGCAGTACTTC. Translation gives CASSQRLADDEQYF.

This clone was picked up a small number of times. The rearrangement links TRBV7-2 to TRBJ2-3; D might be TRBD1 (5 bases). The V gene lost 2 bases and the J gene lost 0 bases, with 9 bases spanning the gap. This CDR3 region has 15 residues. From germline, CDR1 is SGHTA and CDR2 FQGNSA. CDR3 region: CASSLYRGSTDTQYF. The CDR3 DNA follows: TGTGCCAGCAGCTTATATAGGGGAAGCACAGATACGCAGTATTTT.

The chain has TRBV5-4 and TRBJ1-1; tentatively, D is TRBD1 (5 bases). The V gene's germline CDR1 is SGHNT and CDR2 YYREEE (reference sequence). Trimming removed 4 bases from V and 4 bases from J, with 17 bases in between. This CDR3 is built from 15 residues. CDR3 nucleotide sequence: TGTGCCAGCAGCGGCAACAGGCCGGGTCGCACTGAAGCTTTCTTT. This translates into CASSGNRPGRTEAFF.

This clone was seen a few times. The V gene is TRBV29-1, the J gene TRBJ2-5; 10 nucleotides align to TRBD2. Germline V CDR1 and CDR2: SQVTM, ANQGSEA. V lost 8 bases to trimming and J lost 2 bases; unmatched junction nucleotides: 8. The CDR3 extends over 14 amino acids. As DNA, the CDR3 is TGCAGCTTAATACTAGCGGGAAGACAAGAGACCCAGTACTTC. Encoded protein: CSLILAGRQETQYF. The whole variable domain, remainder taken from reference TRBV29-1 and TRBJ2-5, is SAVISQKPSRDICQRGTSLTIQCQVDSQVTMMFWYRQQPGQSLTLIATANQGSEATYESGFVIDKFPISRPNLTFSTLTVSNMSPEDSSIYLCSLILAGRQETQYFGPGTRLLVL.

The chain is built from TRBV6-1 and TRBJ1-4; the match to TRBD1 covers 8 bases. This CDR3 is built from 15 residues. Unmatched junction bases numbered 7, after V lost 5 bases and J lost 5 bases. From germline, CDR1 is MNHNS and CDR2 SASEGT. The DNA for the CDR3 is TGTGCCAGCAGTACACCGACAGGGGAGAATGAAAAACTGTTTTTT. As protein: CASSTPTGENEKLFF.

In its sample, this clone was seen a few times. This sequence is one base from a far larger clone and is likely a read error. This chain connects TRBV7-3 to TRBJ2-5; 8 bases agree with TRBD1. The DNA end favors TRBJ2-7, so the J call may be wrong. The CDR3 sequence is 15 residues long. Germline V gene sequence: CDR1 SGHTA, CDR2 FQGTGA. CDR3 amino acids: CASSLSAGGINEQYF. CDR3 DNA sequence: TGTGCCAGCAGCTTAAGCGCAGGGGGCATCAACGAGCAGTACTTC.

The rearrangement uses TRBV25-1 and TRBJ2-7; possibly TRBD1 for D (6 bases). With 2 bases removed from V and 1 base from J, the gap between germline ends came to 6 bases. The CDR3 is 13 amino acids. Germline V lookup: CDR1 MGHDK, CDR2 SYGVNS. CDR3 sequence (DNA): TGTGCCAGCAGTGAACAGGGGTCCTACGAGCAGTACTTC. Its protein product is CASSEQGSYEQYF.

The chain has TRBV14 and TRBJ2-3; 9 positions agree with TRBD2. The germline V gene has CDR1 SGHDN and CDR2 FVKESK. With 1 base clipped from V and 6 bases from J, the junction kept 5 bases outside the gene matches. The CDR3 is 15 residues long. The CDR3 DNA sequence: TGTGCCAGCAGCCAAGCTAGCGGGAATGGTGATACGCAGTATTTT. Translating it yields CASSQASGNGDTQYF.

The genes are TRBV7-9 and TRBJ2-7; the match to TRBD2 covers 7 bases. V lost 3 bases, J lost 3 bases, and 5 bases stayed unmatched. Germline CDR1 and CDR2: SEHNR and FQNEAQ (reference sequence). This CDR3 has 14 amino acids. CDR3 in DNA: TGTGCCAGCAGCTTCCCGGGAGGCAGCTACGAGCAGTACTTC. This sequence encodes CASSFPGGSYEQYF.

This clone has ten or more counts. The rearrangement links TRBV18 to TRBJ1-4; TRBD1 might be the D (5 bases). CDR1 KGHSH and CDR2 LQKENI come from the germline V gene. The CDR3 totals 15 residues. V gave up 3 bases and J gave up 4 bases, with 12 bases separating them. The CDR3 spells CASSPGAGRNEKLFF. CDR3 coding DNA: TGTGCCAGCTCACCGGGTGCAGGGCGTAATGAAAAACTGTTTTTT.

This clone was seen more than once but under ten times. CDR3 in DNA: TGTGCCAGCAGTCGGCCCGGGACTAGCATCTACGAGCAGTACTTC. As protein: CASSRPGTSIYEQYF. This sequence joins TRBV27 and TRBJ2-7, with TRBD2 matching over 9 bases. The germline gives CDR1 MNHEY, CDR2 SMNVEV (reference sequence). The CDR3 length is 15 residues. Unmatched junction bases numbered 8, after V lost 5 bases and J lost 3 bases.

This clone has more than one count but fewer than ten. V usage is TRBV28 and J usage is TRBJ2-5; 7 bases line up with TRBD2. V lost 3 bases and J lost 2; bases outside the gene matches: 6. CDR1 and CDR2 (germline): MDHEN, SYDVKM. The CDR3 runs 15 residues. The CDR3 nucleotides are TGTGCCAGCAGTTTCGGCGGGAGCAATCAAGAGACCCAGTACTTC. Amino acid sequence: CASSFGGSNQETQYF.

This clone was seen a handful of times. The chain is built from TRBV5-1 and TRBJ2-1; D is perhaps TRBD2 (6 bases). Germline CDR1 reads SGHRS; CDR2 reads YFSETQ. V was clipped by 4 bases and J by 8 bases, with 19 bases between them. The CDR3 length is 15 residues. The CDR3 is CASSQRGYPGDEQFF. The CDR3 DNA is TGCGCCAGCAGCCAGAGGGGCTACCCGGGAGATGAGCAGTTCTTC.

The chain has TRBV5-1 and TRBJ1-2; 9 positions match TRBD1. V lost 3 bases to trimming and J lost 2 bases; unmatched junction nucleotides: 5. The CDR3 contains 15 residues. Germline V gives CDR1 SGHRS, CDR2 YFSETQ. Written as DNA, the CDR3 is TGCGCCAGCAGCTGGAGGACAGGGGAAAACTATGGCTACACCTTC. It yields the protein CASSWRTGENYGYTF.

In this sample, this clone turned up a few times. V and J are TRBV2 and TRBJ2-7; TRBD2 matches 7 bases. Germline CDR1 is SNHLY and CDR2 is FYNNEI. J lost 2 bases, V lost 1 base, and 2 bases had no gene match. The CDR3 extends over 14 amino acids. CDR3 sequence: CASSEVGLPYEQYF. The DNA of the CDR3 is TGTGCCAGCAGTGAAGTGGGACTACCCTACGAGCAGTACTTC.

This clone was seen a handful of times. This rearrangement joins TRBV10-3 to TRBJ2-7; 7 positions match TRBD2. The V segment lost 0 bases and the J segment 1 base; nucleotides outside the gene matches: 9. CDR1 is ENHRY, CDR2 SYGVKD, per germline. The CDR3 consists of 17 residues. The CDR3 sequence: CAISESSASGRSYEQYF. CDR3 nucleotide sequence: TGTGCCATCAGTGAGTCGTCGGCTAGCGGCAGGTCCTACGAGCAGTACTTC.

This clone has only a few counts. This chain connects TRBV6-6 to TRBJ2-5; D may be TRBD2 (5 bases). The germline CDR1 and CDR2 sequences are MNHNY and SVGAGI (reference sequence). The length of the CDR3 is 14 residues. Trimming removed 10 bases at V and 4 bases at J, with 19 bases between. The CDR3 nucleotides read TGTGCCATCTTTTCCCCCTTAGCGTCAGAGACCCAGTACTTC. It is translated as CAIFSPLASETQYF.

This clone was recorded a few times. The chain is built from TRBV27 and TRBJ1-5, with a weak D call TRBD1 (6 bases). Germline CDR1 reads MNHEY; CDR2 reads SMNVEV (reference sequence). V was pared by 7 bases and J by 7 bases, with 23 bases between. The CDR3 covers 16 residues. The CDR3 DNA follows: TGTGCCAGCATTTTCGTATGGGGGGGGCAGAAGCAGCCCCAGCATTTT. Its translation: CASIFVWGGQKQPQHF.

The chain links TRBV28 to TRBJ1-5, with a tentative D call TRBD1 (5 bases). This CDR3 region has 15 residues. Trimming cost V 6 bases and J 3 bases, with 15 bases left between them. Germline CDR1 and CDR2: MDHEN and SYDVKM. As DNA, the CDR3 is TGTGCCAGCAGCCTAATCGACAGCAACAATCAGCCCCAGCATTTT. It encodes CASSLIDSNNQPQHF.